The sequence of this T cell receptor beta chain was determined in a study of cytomegalovirus exposure and HLA in healthy donors. Notes on the study in general: A missense DCLRE1C variant was associated with V- and J-gene trimming of TCR beta chains in a later analysis, and an independent cohort replicated the association. The productive fraction for most TCR beta V segments was about 90% or about 30% in an earlier analysis.

V was cut by 4 bases and J by 5 bases, with 11 bases left in between. CDR3 length equals 13 residues. The germline gives CDR1 SGHVS, CDR2 FNYEAQ. For this clone: The antigen is unknown.

Researchers ran the PCR with 60 Vbeta and 13 Jbeta primers. TCRdb's copy holds only in-frame clones and misses some; the assay was immunoSEQ multiplex PCR. The table records over 130,000 clones, around 80% of them present only once. This TCR was sampled from a man aged 40-49 years in good health and CMV-seronegative. The V gene is TRBV7-6, the J gene TRBJ2-5; D is unclear. The sequencing input was PBMCs. Written as DNA, the CDR3 is TGTGCCAGCAGCTCGGGTCCTTCGGAGACCCAGTACTTC. Translation: CASSSGPSETQYF.